The next 6 T cell receptor beta chains were all read from a single sample in a study of regulatory T cells in long-lasting Graves disease. Time point in this sample: persistent/refractory GD, antithyroid drugs over 5 years with positive TRAb. After RNA was extracted from PBMCs, the TCR library was made from it. For TCR beta, libraries came from iRepertoire HTBI primers and Arm-PCR of CDR3 regions. TCRdb recomputed calls from the multiplex PCR reads with MiXCR, one row per CDR3 protein. In the table there are a few hundred thousand distinct CDR3 sequences, 23% of which are singletons. Sequenced here: peripheral blood mononuclear cells (PBMCs), sampled when the disease was refractory, from a patient treated with antithyroid drugs. The receptors come from a female donor with Graves disease.

Remarks on this clonotype: Being one base from a much bigger clone, this may be a read error. The genes are TRBV28 and TRBJ2-4; D not resolved. This CDR3 contains 16 residues. Germline V gives CDR1 MDHEN, CDR2 SYDVKM. This CDR3 reads CANSLARNSNKNIQYF. Here the CDR3 DNA reads TGTGCCAACAGTTTGGCCAGAAACTCGAACAAAAACATTCAGTACTTC.

The table lists this clonotype with many counts. The rearrangement joins TRBV2 to TRBJ1-5; a possible D gene is TRBD1 (6 bases). Germline CDR1 reads SNHLY; CDR2 reads FYNNEI. This CDR3 region has 14 residues. With 9 bases removed from V and 5 bases from J, the gap between germline ends came to 17 bases. This CDR3 reads CASGSGGRDQPQHF. Here the CDR3 DNA reads TGTGCCAGTGGGTCCGGGGGCCGGGATCAGCCCCAGCATTTT.

V usage is TRBV19 and J usage is TRBJ2-7, with TRBD1 matching 8 bases. Looked up from germline, CDR1 is LNHDA and CDR2 is SQIVND (reference sequence). This CDR3 is 15 amino acids long. Trimming cost V 6 bases and J 2 bases; bases outside gene matches: 9. The CDR3 region is CASRSTGGSPYEQYF. The CDR3 DNA reads TGTGCCAGTAGATCTACAGGGGGGTCCCCCTACGAGCAGTACTTC.

As regards this clonotype: A much larger clone sits a single nucleotide away, making a read error possible. The chain uses TRBV12-3 or TRBV12-4 and TRBJ2-7, with D tentatively TRBD1 or TRBD2 (6 bases each). This CDR3 comprises 15 residues. Trimming took 3 bases from V and 2 from J, leaving 14 bases between them. This CDR3 reads CASSFGAEGAYEQYF. The CDR3 bases are TGTGCCAGCAGTTTCGGGGCGGAGGGGGCCTACGAGCAGTACTTC.

The genes are TRBV7-2 and TRBJ2-1; D is ambiguous. The CDR3 has 15 amino acids. V lost 5 bases to trimming and J lost 4 bases, with 15 bases between them. Germline V lookup: CDR1 SGHTA, CDR2 FQGNSA. In DNA form, the CDR3 reads TGTGCCAGCAGCGCCTCGTGGACCTCATACAATGAGCAGTTCTTC. Translating it yields CASSASWTSYNEQFF.

The rearrangement uses TRBV28 and TRBJ1-5; 9 bases map to TRBD1. This CDR3 is 15 amino acids long. In germline, CDR1 is MDHEN, CDR2 SYDVKM. J lost 5 bases, V lost 3 bases, and 5 bases had no gene match. CDR3 sequence: CASSLLTGGDQPQHF. The CDR3 DNA sequence: TGTGCCAGCAGTTTGCTGACAGGGGGAGATCAGCCCCAGCATTTT.